Below are 6 T cell receptor beta chains sequenced from a single sample in a study of beta chain features in type 1 diabetes. Expressed TCRB transcripts were sequenced, since all the RNA that had been isolated was reverse transcribed. The data were produced by immunoSEQ multiplex PCR, yet TCRdb's version contains in-frame clones alone and is incomplete. The sample has about 140,000 clones, about 9.1% seen once. The sample consisted of central memory CD4+ T cells from blood. All receptors derive from a middle-aged woman in good health.

Only a few counts were recorded for this clone. The chain joins TRBV13 to TRBJ1-3, with D uncertain. The V and J ends lost 5 bases and 4 bases respectively, with 12 bases between them. The germline CDR1 and CDR2 sequences are PRHDT and FYEKMQ (reference sequence). This CDR3 has 14 amino acids. CDR3 loop: CASSPREAGNTIYF. CDR3 coding DNA: TGTGCCAGCAGCCCCCGGGAGGCCGGAAACACCATATATTTT.

This chain joins TRBV11-2 and TRBJ2-1, with 11 bases matching TRBD2. CDR1 and CDR2 from the germline V gene are SGHAT and FQNNGV. The V gene end was trimmed by 8 bases and the J gene end by 6 bases; junction bases not matched to a gene: 9. The CDR3 totals 15 residues. CDR3 loop: CASSRSGGAANEQFF. The CDR3 DNA reads as TGTGCCAGCTCCCGTAGCGGGGGGGCGGCCAATGAGCAGTTCTTC.

In this sample, this clone turned up a few times. The chain links TRBV4-1 to TRBJ1-5, with TRBD1 identical over 9 bases. CDR1 MGHRA and CDR2 YSYEKL come from the germline V gene. This CDR3 spans 15 amino acids. The V segment lost 3 bases and the J segment 9 bases; nucleotides outside the gene matches: 9. The CDR3 region has the DNA TGCGCCAGCAGCCATCCGGGACAGGGACTCTCGCCCCAGCATTTT. It codes for CASSHPGQGLSPQHF.

This clone was found a few times. V and J are TRBV5-1 and TRBJ2-7, with 7 bases identical to TRBD1. The J segment lost 3 bases and the V segment lost 0 bases, leaving 12 bases of the junction unmatched. Germline CDR1 SGHRS, CDR2 YFSETQ. The CDR3 covers 17 residues. The CDR3 sequence is CASSLGTGRYGVYEQYF. In DNA, the CDR3 is TGCGCCAGCAGCTTGGGGACAGGTCGTTATGGGGTCTACGAGCAGTACTTC.

In its sample, this clone was seen a few times. V and J are TRBV5-4 and TRBJ2-5; 8 nucleotides agree with TRBD2. The CDR3 extends over 16 amino acids. Germline V gene lookup returns CDR1 SGHNT and CDR2 YYREEE (reference sequence). V gave up 0 bases and J gave up 3 bases; unmatched junction bases: 7. The CDR3 loop is CASSLASTSGEETQYF. The CDR3 DNA reads TGTGCCAGCAGCTTGGCCAGTACTAGCGGAGAAGAGACCCAGTACTTC.

Only a few counts were recorded for this clone. The genes are TRBV5-1 and TRBJ2-5; no clear D. V was pared by 2 bases and J by 2 bases, with 10 bases between. The CDR3 contains 14 residues. Germline values: CDR1 SGHRS, CDR2 YFSETQ. CDR3 region: CASSFGLPQETQYF. For the CDR3, the DNA is TGCGCCAGCAGCTTTGGCCTCCCACAAGAGACCCAGTACTTC.